This T cell receptor (beta chain) was sequenced for a study of blood T cell repertoires in COVID-19. Whole-study context: Samples taken during acute and convalescent COVID-19 were collected in the United States, Italy and Spain. From T cells, B-cell-depleted T cells, or PBMCs came the material, which was cDNA or gDNA.

Trimming removed 0 bases at V and 7 bases at J, with 10 bases between. CDR3 size: 14 residues. The germline V gene has CDR1 SGHRS and CDR2 YFSETQ. How the authors handled the data: It was from reference gene primer amplification that nucleated cell counts were estimated. The data were produced by immunoSEQ multiplex PCR, yet TCRdb's version contains in-frame clones alone and is incomplete. V, J and clone size derive from that table, while D and trimming were established from the DNA sequence. Among around 130,000 clones listed, approximately 84% were seen once. The specimen sequenced was peripheral blood. The sequence derives from a human donor in a cohort sampled during active COVID-19. The chain joins TRBV5-1 to TRBJ1-4; D is possibly TRBD1 (6 bases). CDR3 in amino acids: CASSLDRAGEKLFF. CDR3 in DNA: TGCGCCAGCAGCTTGGACAGGGCTGGTGAAAAACTGTTTTTT. Full variable domain (outside the CDR3, taken from reference TRBV5-1 and TRBJ1-4): KAGVTQTPRYLIKTRGQQVTLSCSPISGHRSVSWYQQTPGQGLQFLFEYFSETQRNKGNFPGRFSGRQFSNSRSEMNVSTLELGDSALYLCASSLDRAGEKLFFGSGTQLSVL.